The 8 T cell receptor beta chains listed next were all sequenced from one sample in a study of OX40 agonist ivuxolimab in advanced cancers. Assay used: immunoSEQ multiplex PCR; TCRdb lists only in-frame clones, some missing. The sample has approximately 82,000 clones, roughly 80% seen once; the top ten hold 0.85%. The sequencing used CD4+ or CD8+ T cells sorted from blood, collected in a trial of the OX40 agonist ivuxolimab. The source is an adult with an advanced solid tumor such as melanoma, head and neck, liver or kidney cancer.

The chain is built from TRBV30 and TRBJ1-5; tentatively, D is TRBD1 (5 bases). Germline lookup yields CDR1 GTSNPN and CDR2 SVGIG (reference sequence). V was trimmed by 5 bases and J by 7 bases, leaving 24 bases between them. The CDR3 runs 16 residues. This CDR3 is CAWSFNTGKTGQPQHF. CDR3 bases: TGTGCCTGGTCTTTTAACACAGGAAAGACGGGGCAGCCCCAGCATTTT.

The V call is TRBV7-2, the J call TRBJ1-2; TRBD1 matches at 7 bases. Germline loops: CDR1 SGHTA, CDR2 FQGNSA. Losses at the gene ends were 5 bases for V and 3 bases for J; bases not matched to a gene: 6. The CDR3 length is 14 residues. CDR3 residues: CASSDRVADYGYTF. CDR3 nucleotides: TGTGCCAGCAGCGACAGGGTCGCTGACTATGGCTACACCTTC.

The chain combines TRBV19 with TRBJ1-4; 7 nucleotides align to TRBD1. The CDR3 contains 15 residues. Germline CDR1 reads LNHDA; CDR2 reads SQIVND (reference sequence). Unmatched junction bases numbered 11, after V lost 6 bases and J lost 7 bases. The CDR3 sequence is CASSLGGGAGEKLFF. For the CDR3, the DNA is TGTGCCAGTAGCCTGGGAGGGGGCGCAGGTGAAAAACTGTTTTTT.

In its sample, this clone was seen once. The chain joins TRBV29-1 to TRBJ2-5, with D unclear. Germline CDR1 is SQVTM and CDR2 is ANQGSEA. V lost 3 bases and J 2 bases, leaving 10 bases between the germline ends. The CDR3 sequence is 13 residues long. CDR3 sequence: CSVDTRRQETQYF. CDR3 in DNA: TGCAGCGTTGATACCAGACGACAAGAGACCCAGTACTTC. Based on the CDR3 plus reference TRBV29-1 and TRBJ2-5, the full variable domain is SAVISQKPSRDICQRGTSLTIQCQVDSQVTMMFWYRQQPGQSLTLIATANQGSEATYESGFVIDKFPISRPNLTFSTLTVSNMSPEDSSIYLCSVDTRRQETQYFGPGTRLLVL.

The rearrangement links TRBV27 to TRBJ1-2, with TRBD1 as a possible D gene (6 bases). V shed 4 bases and J shed 8 bases, with 17 bases lying between them. CDR1 is MNHEY and CDR2 is SMNVEV in the germline V gene (reference sequence). This CDR3 contains 14 residues. The CDR3 reads CASSSPGRGNGYTF. In DNA, the CDR3 is TGTGCCAGCAGTTCCCCAGGCAGGGGAAACGGCTACACCTTC.

The chain has TRBV6-5 and TRBJ1-5; perhaps TRBD1 as D (6 bases). This CDR3 is built from 15 residues. Germline V CDR1 and CDR2: MNHEY, SVGAGI. Trimming pared 5 bases from V and 6 bases from J, leaving 17 bases between. The CDR3 sequence is CASSRKGGHGQPQHF. The CDR3 DNA reads as TGTGCCAGCAGTAGAAAGGGGGGGCACGGTCAGCCCCAGCATTTT.

In its sample, this clone was seen a few times. The chain is built from TRBV6-6 and TRBJ2-6; D gene unclear. Trimming shortened V by 2 bases and J by 0 bases, and 8 bases separated the two germline ends. Per the germline V gene, CDR1 is MNHNY and CDR2 is SVGAGI (reference sequence). The CDR3 is 16 residues long. In nucleotides, the CDR3 is TGTGCCAGCAGTTACACGGCCCCCTCTGGGGCCAACGTCCTGACTTTC. Protein sequence: CASSYTAPSGANVLTF.

The CDR3 spells CASGPPGNTDTQYF. The CDR3 DNA sequence: TGTGCTAGTGGCCCTCCTGGAAACACAGATACGCAGTATTTT. V is TRBV12-5 and J is TRBJ2-3, with unresolved D. Germline V gene lookup returns CDR1 LGHNT and CDR2 FRNRAP. The CDR3 runs to 14 residues. V lost 6 bases, J lost 2 bases, and 12 bases lay in between.